Listed below are T cell receptor beta chains from one sample, sequenced in a study of CD8+ T cells in alopecia areata. The repertoire was sequenced with immunoSEQ multiplex PCR; TCRdb's copy has only in-frame clones and lacks some. The sample lists approximately 280,000 clones, 58% occurring once. The specimen comprised CD4+ T cells sorted from blood, sampled at week 24, from a patient treated with tofacitinib. Receptors were obtained from a human donor with alopecia areata. Each CDR3 is given without its conserved first and last residue.

j_gene: TRBJ1-5; v_gene: TRBV7-2; CDR3aa: ASSYSDRGYQPQH
j_gene: TRBJ2-3; v_gene: TRBV7-2; CDR3aa: ASSFDPASDTQY
j_gene: TRBJ2-5; v_gene: TRBV10-2; CDR3aa: ASSEGLPGQGTETQY
j_gene: TRBJ2-5; v_gene: TRBV2; CDR3aa: ASCNQETQY
j_gene: TRBJ2-5; v_gene: TRBV4-1; CDR3aa: ASSRGDTGTEETQY
j_gene: TRBJ1-5; v_gene: TRBV2; CDR3aa: ASREGLNQPQH
j_gene: TRBJ2-7; v_gene: TRBV5-1; CDR3aa: ASSFLPRFTYEQY
j_gene: TRBJ1-2; v_gene: TRBV19; CDR3aa: ASSIGQGAMVYGYT
j_gene: TRBJ2-1; v_gene: TRBV9; CDR3aa: ASSVAGSWNEQF
j_gene: TRBJ1-2; v_gene: TRBV4-2; CDR3aa: ASSHSRGPGYT
j_gene: TRBJ1-2; v_gene: TRBV5-1; CDR3aa: ASSLYRDYGYT
j_gene: TRBJ1-1; v_gene: TRBV30; CDR3aa: AWSPPKLSEAF
j_gene: TRBJ2-7; v_gene: TRBV5-1; CDR3aa: ASSLGYSYEQY
j_gene: TRBJ2-3; v_gene: TRBV29-1; CDR3aa: SVDPQTGTDTQY
j_gene: TRBJ2-5; v_gene: TRBV5-4; CDR3aa: ASSLGTTQETQY
j_gene: TRBJ1-1; v_gene: TRBV30; CDR3aa: AWSVQYWEVSTEAF
j_gene: TRBJ1-2; v_gene: TRBV7-2; CDR3aa: ASSLDGPRENYGYT
j_gene: TRBJ1-2; v_gene: TRBV30; CDR3aa: AWSPGTQYGYT
j_gene: TRBJ2-3; v_gene: TRBV2; CDR3aa: ASSDLTDTQY